Below are 4 T cell receptor beta chains sequenced from a single sample in a study of T and B cells in COVID-19 patients (dated by TCRdb to the early 2020s). TRB repertoires were amplified from about 260-540 ng of genomic DNA extracted from blood. The sequencing machine was an Illumina MiSeq. TRB rearrangements were amplified by multiplex PCR with BIOMED2 TRB-A/B primer pools. TCRdb redid the processing of the public reads, applying fastp at Q25 and MiXCR, and retained in-frame beta chains. CDR3 protein duplicates are merged, each entry listing the most common genes and DNA. Here the sample has 7,000 to 9,500 distinct CDR3 sequences; over 20% occur a single time. Roughly 17% of the sample comes from the top ten. The material sequenced was blood. All receptors come from a human donor with active COVID-19.

This clonotype was detected only a few times. The chain uses TRBV7-2 and TRBJ2-3; 8 bases line up with TRBD1. The V segment lost 4 bases and the J segment 1 base; nucleotides outside the gene matches: 7. The CDR3 consists of 16 residues. The germline V gene has CDR1 SGHTA and CDR2 FQGNSA. The CDR3 bases are TGTGCCAGCAGCTCGCTGACAGGGGCGGGCACAGATACGCAGTATTTT. The encoded protein is CASSSLTGAGTDTQYF.

J is TRBJ1-3 and V is TRBV12-3 or TRBV12-4, with a possible D match to TRBD1 (5 bases). Between the trimmed V and J ends, which lost 6 bases and 0 bases, there was a span of 9 bases. The CDR3 runs to 14 residues. The chain's CDR3 is CASRAGPSGNTIYF. The CDR3 bases are TGTGCCAGCAGGGCAGGGCCCTCTGGAAACACCATATATTTT.

By proportion, this clonotype is medium-sized. The chain has TRBV15 and TRBJ2-1; D gene uncertain. Trimming shortened V by 3 bases and J by 6 bases, and 21 bases separated the two germline ends. The CDR3 totals 17 residues. Germline assignment: CDR1 LNHNV and CDR2 YYDKDF (reference sequence). CDR3 region: CATSSPWLTPRFNEQFF. For the CDR3, the DNA is TGTGCCACCAGCAGTCCCTGGCTGACTCCCAGGTTCAATGAGCAGTTCTTC.

Points on this clonotype: This clone may be a read error of a much larger clone one base away. This CDR3 is missing its conserved last phenylalanine or tryptophan, likely due to a read error. This sequence joins TRBV5-5 and TRBJ2-7, with 7 bases identical to TRBD1. CDR3 length equals 14 residues. J was trimmed by 6 bases and V by 4 bases; bases with no gene match: 10. Germline lookup yields CDR1 SGHKS and CDR2 YYEKEE (reference sequence). Here the CDR3 reads CASSPLGTVVEQYL. The CDR3 DNA reads TGTGCCAGCAGCCCGCTCGGGACAGTCGTCGAGCAGTACTTA.